This TCR beta chain was found in a study of blood T cell repertoires in COVID-19. The length of the CDR3 is 13 residues. Trimming left V 1 base short and J 9 bases short, with 10 bases between. Germline CDR1 reads SNHLY; CDR2 reads FYNNEI. This clone was found once. Profiling relied on immunoSEQ multiplex PCR, and the TCRdb table lists in-frame clones only, not all of them. This table has over 40,000 clones, 90% appearing once. The origin of this receptor is a woman older than 75 with acute or convalescent COVID-19. The sample was peripheral blood. This chain uses TRBV2 with TRBJ2-1; D gene ambiguous. The CDR3: CASSEGVWSEQFF. CDR3 nucleotides: TGTGCCAGCAGTGAAGGGGTGTGGAGTGAGCAGTTCTTC.